The 25 T cell receptor beta chains given below trace back to one sample, sequenced in a study of cytomegalovirus exposure and HLA in healthy donors. This PCR relied on a set of 60 Vbeta primers and 13 Jbeta primers. Generated by immunoSEQ multiplex PCR, the TCRdb table keeps only in-frame clones and is missing some. The table lists 150,000 to 200,000 clones, roughly 80% of them singletons, with about 1.5% in the top ten. The source material was PBMCs. The receptors come from a male donor in good health and CMV-seronegative.

The chain links TRBV7-2 to TRBJ2-5, with TRBD1 as a possible D gene (5 bases). Trimming took 5 bases from V and 3 from J, leaving 13 bases between them. The CDR3 runs to 14 residues. Per germline, CDR1 SGHTA and CDR2 FQGNSA. The CDR3 coding sequence is TGTGCCAGCAGCCCACGTAGGGGCGAAGAGACCCAGTACTTC. Translation: CASSPRRGEETQYF.

This sequence joins TRBV6-5 and TRBJ1-1; D remains unclear. The CDR3 runs 16 residues. The V and J ends lost 2 bases and 2 bases respectively, with 15 bases between them. CDR1 and CDR2 (germline): MNHEY, SVGAGI. Written as DNA, the CDR3 is TGTGCCAGCAGTTACGAGGTCCTCCCCGAAAACACTGAAGCTTTCTTT. This encodes CASSYEVLPENTEAFF.

The gene calls are TRBV4-2 and TRBJ2-7, with TRBD2 as a possible D gene (6 bases). With 0 bases removed from V and 2 bases from J, the gap between germline ends came to 14 bases. Germline V CDR1 and CDR2: LGHNA, YNFKEQ. This CDR3 has 16 residues. The CDR3 reads CASSQDRGTPTYEQYF. The CDR3 region has the DNA TGTGCCAGCAGCCAAGATAGAGGGACTCCTACCTACGAGCAGTACTTC.

The J gene is TRBJ1-1, the V gene TRBV13; perhaps TRBD1 as D (5 bases). CDR1 is PRHDT and CDR2 is FYEKMQ in the germline V gene (reference sequence). Trimming left V 6 bases short and J 4 bases short, with 9 bases between. The CDR3 runs to 12 residues. The CDR3 DNA is TGTGCCAGCAGGTCGGGGGGCACTGAAGCTTTCTTT. Protein sequence: CASRSGGTEAFF.

J is TRBJ1-2 and V is TRBV7-3; 8 bases fit TRBD1. CDR1 is SGHTA, CDR2 FQGTGA, per germline. The length of the CDR3 is 13 residues. Losses at the gene ends were 5 bases for V and 6 bases for J; bases not matched to a gene: 5. The CDR3 bases are TGTGCCAGCAGCCCGGGACAGGAAAATGGCTACACCTTC. Protein: CASSPGQENGYTF. The full variable domain, with the rest looked up from reference TRBV7-3 and TRBJ1-2, is GAGVSQTPSNKVTEKGKYVELRCDPISGHTALYWYRQSLGQGPEFLIYFQGTGAADDSGLPNDRFFAVRPEGSVSTLKIQRTERGDSAVYLCASSPGQENGYTFGSGTRLTVV.

This clone appeared a few times. The chain recombines TRBV10-3 with TRBJ2-7; 7 nucleotides agree with TRBD2. There are 14 residues in the CDR3. Germline V gene sequence: CDR1 ENHRY, CDR2 SYGVKD. The ends lost 0 bases at V and 4 bases at J; junction bases unmatched: 3. CDR3 residues: CAISESASGYEQYF. In DNA form, the CDR3 reads TGTGCCATCAGTGAGTCGGCTAGCGGATACGAGCAGTACTTC.

V is TRBV28 and J is TRBJ2-6, with D possibly matching TRBD1 (6 bases). V was shortened by 4 bases and J by 0 bases, with 16 bases between the two germline ends. Germline V gene sequence: CDR1 MDHEN, CDR2 SYDVKM. This CDR3 region has 18 residues. CDR3: CASSSRTAPYSGANVLTF. CDR3 bases: TGTGCCAGCAGTTCCCGGACAGCACCCTACTCTGGGGCCAACGTCCTGACTTTC.

J is TRBJ2-5 and V is TRBV11-2; 12 nucleotides line up with TRBD2. This CDR3 contains 19 residues. After removal of 3 bases from V and 5 bases from J, the junction contained 16 bases not matched to a gene. Germline V gives CDR1 SGHAT, CDR2 FQNNGV. CDR3 sequence reads: CASSLNTGTSGLGGETQYF. The CDR3 nucleotides are TGTGCCAGCAGCTTGAACACCGGGACTAGCGGGCTCGGAGGGGAGACCCAGTACTTC.

The chain joins TRBV6-1 to TRBJ1-4, with a tentative D call TRBD1 (5 bases). Germline CDR1 reads MNHNS; CDR2 reads SASEGT. V was shortened by 10 bases and J by 5 bases, with 11 bases between the two germline ends. The CDR3 extends over 12 amino acids. DNA of the CDR3: TGTGCCACCAAGCGGGGGAATGAAAAACTGTTTTTT. It is translated as CATKRGNEKLFF.

This clone occurred once. V usage is TRBV27 and J usage is TRBJ2-1, with D possibly TRBD2 on 6 matching bases. This CDR3 region has 15 residues. Trimming took off 2 bases at V and 7 bases at J, with 15 bases between the two ends. CDR1 is MNHEY, CDR2 SMNVEV, per germline (reference sequence). The chain's CDR3 is CASSLGWEAKNEQFF. Written as DNA, the CDR3 is TGTGCCAGCAGTTTAGGGTGGGAGGCAAAAAATGAGCAGTTCTTC.

The rearrangement joins TRBV7-3 to TRBJ2-1; tentative D call: TRBD1 (6 bases). The CDR3 spans 13 residues. Germline V gene lookup returns CDR1 SGHTA and CDR2 FQGTGA. Trimming cost V 3 bases and J 4 bases, with 7 bases left between them. The CDR3 DNA reads as TGTGCCAGCAGCTTGGACAGATACAATGAGCAGTTCTTC. This encodes CASSLDRYNEQFF.

The chain has TRBV7-9 and TRBJ2-1; 9 positions match TRBD1. Looked up from germline, CDR1 is SEHNR and CDR2 is FQNEAQ (reference sequence). The CDR3 covers 17 residues. V was pared by 5 bases and J by 2 bases, with 10 bases of the junction left unmatched. CDR3: CASSTRGDREPYNEQFF. CDR3 bases: TGTGCCAGCAGCACGAGAGGGGACAGGGAACCCTACAATGAGCAGTTCTTC.

The chain combines TRBV6-5 with TRBJ1-1; TRBD1 might be the D (5 bases). This CDR3 is 13 amino acids long. Germline V CDR1 and CDR2: MNHEY, SVGAGI. The V and J ends lost 7 bases and 0 bases respectively, with 9 bases between them. The CDR3 DNA follows: TGTGCCAGCAACTACAGGATGAACACTGAAGCTTTCTTT. This gives the protein CASNYRMNTEAFF.

The chain links TRBV5-6 to TRBJ1-1; D unclear. Between the trimmed V and J ends, which lost 6 bases and 5 bases, there was a span of 11 bases. Germline CDR1 is SGHDT and CDR2 is YYEEEE. The CDR3 spans 12 residues. CDR3 nucleotide sequence: TGTGCCAGCAATCGGCGGTGGACTGAAGCTTTCTTT. Translation: CASNRRWTEAFF.

The gene calls are TRBV6-6 and TRBJ1-1; tentative D call: TRBD1 (5 bases). Germline CDR1 and CDR2: MNHNY and SVGAGI (reference sequence). Trimming pared 3 bases from V and 4 bases from J, leaving 9 bases between. This CDR3 has 13 residues. The CDR3 bases are TGTGCCAGCAGTTATCTGGGGGGCACTGAAGCTTTCTTT. Translated, it gives CASSYLGGTEAFF.

The gene calls are TRBV7-2 and TRBJ2-7; 10 nucleotides align to TRBD2. This CDR3 is built from 17 residues. J lost 2 bases, V lost 5 bases, and 12 bases had no gene match. From germline, CDR1 is SGHTA and CDR2 FQGNSA. In DNA form, the CDR3 reads TGTGCCAGCAGCCCCCGGATAGCGGGAGGCATGCCCTACGAGCAGTACTTC. Protein product: CASSPRIAGGMPYEQYF.

The table lists this clone with a count of one. This chain links TRBV19 with TRBJ2-7; a weak D match, TRBD2 (6 bases). This CDR3 is built from 15 residues. Deletions cut 3 bases from V and 2 bases from J, with 14 bases between. Per the germline V gene, CDR1 is LNHDA and CDR2 is SQIVND (reference sequence). The CDR3 sequence is CASSMGIGRTYEQYF. DNA for the CDR3: TGTGCCAGTAGTATGGGTATAGGGAGGACCTACGAGCAGTACTTC.

This chain joins TRBV23-1 and TRBJ1-3; no reliable D call. TRBV23-1 is marked as an open reading frame, function uncertain. The CDR3 covers 15 residues. V was shortened by 2 bases and J by 0 bases, with 8 bases between the two germline ends. This CDR3 reads CASSQLVSSGNTIYF. Here the CDR3 DNA reads TGCGCCAGCAGTCAACTTGTGTCCTCTGGAAACACCATATATTTT.

This clone was picked up one time. This chain uses TRBV7-9 with TRBJ2-2; TRBD2 matches 13 bases. Germline CDR1 and CDR2: SEHNR and FQNEAQ (reference sequence). CDR3 length: 13 residues. The V gene end was trimmed by 8 bases and the J gene end by 10 bases; junction bases not matched to a gene: 4. The CDR3 sequence is CASRTSGSSELFF. The CDR3 nucleotides read TGTGCCAGCCGGACTAGCGGGAGTTCGGAGCTGTTTTTT.

J is TRBJ2-5 and V is TRBV7-7; D is possibly TRBD1 (7 bases). The V end lost 2 bases, the J end lost 5 bases, and 18 bases lay between the germline ends. The CDR3 contains 16 residues. The germline CDR1 and CDR2 sequences are SSHAT and FNYEAQ (reference sequence). CDR3 bases: TGTGCCAGCAGCTTAAGGCCCAGGGGGGCCGGGGAGACCCAGTACTTC. It specifies CASSLRPRGAGETQYF. Drawing the rest from reference TRBV7-7 and TRBJ2-5, the complete variable domain is GAGVSQSPRYKVTKRGQDVTLRCDPISSHATLYWYQQALGQGPEFLTYFNYEAQPDKSGLPSDRFSAERPEGSISTLTIQRTEQRDSAMYRCASSLRPRGAGETQYFGPGTRLLVL.

This rearrangement joins TRBV5-5 to TRBJ2-6; no clear D. Trimming took off 1 base at V and 1 base at J, with 6 bases between the two ends. Germline lookup yields CDR1 SGHKS and CDR2 YYEKEE (reference sequence). The CDR3 is 15 amino acids. The CDR3: CASSLFGSGANVLTF. CDR3 DNA sequence: TGTGCCAGCAGCTTGTTCGGTTCTGGGGCCAACGTCCTGACTTTC.

The V call is TRBV2, the J call TRBJ1-5; 7 positions match TRBD1. Germline V gene sequence: CDR1 SNHLY, CDR2 FYNNEI. V was clipped by 5 bases and J by 8 bases; unmatched bases: 6. The CDR3 length is 13 residues. The CDR3 region is CASSQQGLEPQHF. In DNA form, the CDR3 reads TGTGCCAGCAGTCAACAGGGGTTGGAGCCCCAGCATTTT.

This clone has a handful of counts. The chain employs TRBV6-5 and TRBJ1-2; TRBD1 aligns across 8 bases. V dropped 5 bases and J dropped 8; count of bases not matched to a gene: 7. Germline V gene data show CDR1 as MNHEY and CDR2 as SVGAGI. The CDR3 is 13 amino acids. The CDR3 protein is CASSTGQGRGYTF. CDR3 sequence (DNA): TGTGCCAGCAGTACTGGACAGGGCCGGGGCTACACCTTC.

The CDR3 DNA is TGCGCCAGCAGCCAAGACCTAGGTCTCCTCACTAATGAAAAACTGTTTTTT. This translates into CASSQDLGLLTNEKLFF. The rearrangement uses TRBV4-3 and TRBJ1-4; D gene unclear. The CDR3 runs to 17 residues. Germline CDR1 LGHNA, CDR2 YSLEER. V lost 0 bases and J 2 bases, leaving 13 bases between the germline ends.

In this sample, this clone turned up a few times. The gene calls are TRBV6-5 and TRBJ2-1, with D maybe TRBD1 (6 bases). Germline CDR1 is MNHEY and CDR2 is SVGAGI. This CDR3 is 15 amino acids long. V was pared by 2 bases and J by 0 bases, with 8 bases between. This CDR3 is CASSYRGSSYNEQFF. In DNA form, the CDR3 reads TGTGCCAGCAGTTACAGGGGGAGCTCCTACAATGAGCAGTTCTTC.